This T cell receptor (beta chain) was found in a study of cytomegalovirus exposure and HLA in healthy donors. Turning to this clone: Other DNA sequences in this specimen translate into the identical CDR3.

With 60 Vbeta and 13 Jbeta primers, the PCR was carried out. The method was immunoSEQ multiplex PCR; TCRdb's version includes in-frame clones alone and lacks a portion of them. The data show approximately 170,000 clones, just over 75% seen once. The V end lost 3 bases, the J end lost 4 bases, and 6 bases lay between the germline ends. The length of the CDR3 is 13 residues. CDR1 and CDR2 (germline): ENHRY, SYGVKD. The receptor comes from a man between 40 and 49 years old in good health and CMV-seronegative. The chain is built from TRBV10-3 and TRBJ2-2, with TRBD1 as a possible D gene (6 bases). Sequences were obtained from PBMCs. This CDR3 reads CAISEGGTGELFF. CDR3 DNA sequence: TGTGCCATCAGTGAAGGGGGCACCGGGGAGCTGTTTTTT.